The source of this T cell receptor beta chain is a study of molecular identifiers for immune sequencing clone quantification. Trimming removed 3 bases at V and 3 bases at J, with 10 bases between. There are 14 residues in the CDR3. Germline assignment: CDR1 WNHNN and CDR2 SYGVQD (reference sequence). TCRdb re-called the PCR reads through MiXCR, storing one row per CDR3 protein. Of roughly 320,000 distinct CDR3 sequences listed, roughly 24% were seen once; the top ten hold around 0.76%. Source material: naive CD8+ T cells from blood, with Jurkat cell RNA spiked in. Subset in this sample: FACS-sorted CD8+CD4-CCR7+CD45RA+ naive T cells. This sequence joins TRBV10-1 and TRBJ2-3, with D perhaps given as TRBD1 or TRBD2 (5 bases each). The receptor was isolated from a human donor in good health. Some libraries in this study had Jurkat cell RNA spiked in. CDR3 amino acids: CASSDGGLTDTQYF. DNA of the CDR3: TGCGCCAGCAGTGATGGGGGATTGACAGATACGCAGTATTTT.